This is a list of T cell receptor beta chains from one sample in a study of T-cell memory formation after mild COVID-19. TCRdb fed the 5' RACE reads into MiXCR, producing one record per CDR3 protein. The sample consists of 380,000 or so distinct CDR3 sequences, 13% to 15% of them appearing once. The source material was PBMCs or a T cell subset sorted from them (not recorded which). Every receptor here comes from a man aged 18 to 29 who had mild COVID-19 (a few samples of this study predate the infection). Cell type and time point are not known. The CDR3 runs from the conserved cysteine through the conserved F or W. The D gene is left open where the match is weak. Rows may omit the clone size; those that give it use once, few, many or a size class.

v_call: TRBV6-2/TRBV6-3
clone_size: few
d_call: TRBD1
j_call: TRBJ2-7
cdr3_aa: CASSRQGSILDEQYF
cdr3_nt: TGTGCCAGCAGCCGACAGGGTTCCATCTTGGACGAGCAGTACTTC

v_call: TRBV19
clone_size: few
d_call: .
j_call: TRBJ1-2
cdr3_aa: CASRKGTHLYGYTF
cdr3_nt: TGTGCCAGTAGGAAGGGGACTCACCTATATGGCTACACCTTC

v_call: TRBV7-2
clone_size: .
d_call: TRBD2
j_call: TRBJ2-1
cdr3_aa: CASSLGTSPYNEQFF
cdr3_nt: TGTGCCAGCAGCTTAGGGACTAGCCCCTACAATGAGCAGTTCTTC

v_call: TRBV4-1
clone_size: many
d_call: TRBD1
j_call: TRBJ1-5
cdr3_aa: CASSRKGQGADQPQHF
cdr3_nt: TGCGCCAGCAGCCGGAAGGGACAGGGGGCCGATCAGCCCCAGCATTTT

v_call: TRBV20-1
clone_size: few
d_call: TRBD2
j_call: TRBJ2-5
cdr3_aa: CSARPGGQETQYF
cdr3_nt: TGCAGTGCTAGGCCGGGAGGCCAAGAGACCCAGTACTTC

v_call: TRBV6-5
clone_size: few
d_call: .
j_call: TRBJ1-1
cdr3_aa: CASRRGPNTEAFF
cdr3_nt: TGTGCCAGCAGACGCGGACCGAACACTGAAGCTTTCTTT

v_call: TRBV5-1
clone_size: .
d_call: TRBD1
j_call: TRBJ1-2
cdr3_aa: CASSLGQGQANYGYTF
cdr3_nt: TGCGCCAGCAGCCTCGGACAGGGGCAAGCTAACTATGGCTACACCTTC

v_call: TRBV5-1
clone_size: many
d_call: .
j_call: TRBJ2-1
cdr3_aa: CASRLGTSSYNEQFF
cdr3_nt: TGCGCCAGCAGATTAGGGACTTCCTCCTACAATGAGCAGTTCTTC

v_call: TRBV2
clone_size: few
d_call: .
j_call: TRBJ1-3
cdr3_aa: CASAVDSGNTIYF
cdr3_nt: TGTGCCAGCGCCGTGGACTCTGGAAACACCATATATTTT

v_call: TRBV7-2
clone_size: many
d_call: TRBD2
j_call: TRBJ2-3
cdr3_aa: CASSSGLDTDTQYF
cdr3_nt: TGTGCCAGCAGCTCCGGACTAGACACAGATACGCAGTATTTT

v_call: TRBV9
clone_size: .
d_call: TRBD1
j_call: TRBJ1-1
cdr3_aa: CASSVVGQAYTEAFF
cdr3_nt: TGTGCCAGCAGCGTCGTGGGACAGGCCTACACTGAAGCTTTCTTT

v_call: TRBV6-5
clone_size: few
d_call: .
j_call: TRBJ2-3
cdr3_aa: CASTLPGTDTQYF
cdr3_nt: TGTGCCAGCACATTGCCCGGGACAGATACGCAGTATTTT

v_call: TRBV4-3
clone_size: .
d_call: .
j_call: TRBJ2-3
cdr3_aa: CASSHPGVTQYF
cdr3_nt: TGCGCCAGCAGCCACCCGGGGGTAACGCAGTATTTT

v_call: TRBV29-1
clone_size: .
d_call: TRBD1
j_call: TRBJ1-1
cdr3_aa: CSAERQGMRAFF
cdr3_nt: TGCAGCGCGGAAAGACAGGGAATGAGAGCTTTCTTT

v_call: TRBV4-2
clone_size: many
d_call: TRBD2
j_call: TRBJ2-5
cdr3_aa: CASSQVSLAGIQETQYF
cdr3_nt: TGTGCCAGCAGCCAAGTTTCCCTAGCGGGGATTCAAGAGACCCAGTACTTC

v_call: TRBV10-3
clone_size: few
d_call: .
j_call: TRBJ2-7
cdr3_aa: CASRTGSSYEQYF
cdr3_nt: TGTGCTTCTCGAACGGGGAGCTCCTACGAGCAGTACTTC

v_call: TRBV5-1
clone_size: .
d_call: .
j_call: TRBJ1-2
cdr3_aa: CASSLEGVTTF
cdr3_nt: TGCGCCAGCAGCTTGGAGGGGGTAACCACCTTC